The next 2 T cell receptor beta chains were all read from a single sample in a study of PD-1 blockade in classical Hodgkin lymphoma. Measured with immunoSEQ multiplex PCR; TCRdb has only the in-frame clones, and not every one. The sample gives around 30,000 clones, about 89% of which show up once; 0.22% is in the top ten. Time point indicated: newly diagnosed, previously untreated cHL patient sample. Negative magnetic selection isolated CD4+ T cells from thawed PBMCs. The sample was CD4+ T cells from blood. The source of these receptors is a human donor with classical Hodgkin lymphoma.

The DNA of the CDR3 is TGTGCCAGCAGCTTGGGGCCGGCAGGATTGGGCACTGAAGCTTTCTTT. Translation: CASSLGPAGLGTEAFF. The genes are TRBV5-6 and TRBJ1-1; D is uncertain. V dropped 0 bases and J dropped 4 bases, with 16 bases sitting between them. Germline CDR1 SGHDT, CDR2 YYEEEE. This CDR3 comprises 16 residues.

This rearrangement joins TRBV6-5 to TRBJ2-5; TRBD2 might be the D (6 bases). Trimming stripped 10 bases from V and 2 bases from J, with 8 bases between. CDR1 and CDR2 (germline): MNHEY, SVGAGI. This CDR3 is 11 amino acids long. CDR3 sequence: CATGRQETQYF. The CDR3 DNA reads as TGTGCCACGGGGAGGCAAGAGACCCAGTACTTC.